The entry below describes one T cell receptor (beta chain). What it binds is not known. Without the conserved terminal phenylalanine or tryptophan, this CDR3 likely stems from a read error. The limits of the CDR3 on the DNA are not certain, so only TCRdb's listed CDR3 is given. With termini counted, the CDR3 has 11 amino acids. Germline V gives CDR1 MNHEY, CDR2 SVGAGI. These data are taken from a study of CD8+CD57+ T cells in acquired aplastic anemia. The template for TCR beta VDJ and CDR3 sequence profiling was genomic DNA. TCRdb processed the reads anew with MiXCR; each CDR3 protein has one entry. The repertoire holds around 150,000 distinct CDR3 sequences, with about 40% as singletons. Study outcomes and limitations: Patients had twenty-nine CD8+ CDR3 sequences in common with controls (the shared set).

V usage is TRBV6-5 and J usage is TRBJ1-2. Sequences were obtained from sorted CD4+, CD8+, or CD8+CD57+ T cells (not recorded which) from PBMCs. This TCR was sampled from a human donor in good health, serving as a control. CDR3 sequence reads: CASSSRTGTSV.